Below, 10 T cell receptor beta chains from the same sample are listed, as sequenced in a study of cytomegalovirus exposure and HLA in healthy donors. Researchers ran the PCR with 60 Vbeta and 13 Jbeta primers. Method: immunoSEQ multiplex PCR; TCRdb's copy keeps in-frame clones and lacks some. The sample lists about 170,000 clones, just under 85% occurring once. Sequences were obtained from PBMCs. Source of these receptors: a girl aged 10 to 17 in good health and CMV-seropositive.

This clone was detected once. The chain uses TRBV7-2 and TRBJ1-1, with 7 bases identical to TRBD1. The CDR3 is 13 residues long. V shed 3 bases, J shed 11 bases, and the junction held 9 bases outside the gene matches. CDR1 is SGHTA and CDR2 is FQGNSA in the germline V gene. This chain's CDR3 is CASSFKGGRLAFF. The DNA for the CDR3 is TGTGCCAGCAGCTTTAAAGGGGGCCGTTTGGCTTTCTTT. The entire variable domain, with the rest obtained from reference TRBV7-2 and TRBJ1-1, is as follows: GAGVSQSPSNKVTEKGKDVELRCDPISGHTALYWYRQSLGQGLEFLIYFQGNSAPDKSGLPSDRFSAERTGGSVSTLTIQRTQQEDSAVYLCASSFKGGRLAFFGQGTRLTVV.

A word on this clone: A junction boundary mismatches the germline segment, possibly from a read error. This CDR3 is also generated by other DNA sequences in the sample. This rearrangement joins TRBV5-6 to TRBJ2-7, with 7 bases fitting TRBD1. The V gene's germline CDR1 is SGHDT and CDR2 YYEEEE. This CDR3 is built from 14 residues. CDR3 bases: TGTGCCAGCAGCTCCCGACAGGGTCAGCACGAGCAATACTTC. As protein: CASSSRQGQHEQYF.

The chain recombines TRBV30 with TRBJ2-2, with 10 bases lining up with TRBD2. The CDR3 is made up of 14 amino acids. Germline V lookup: CDR1 GTSNPN, CDR2 SVGIG (reference sequence). With 6 bases clipped from V and 6 bases from J, the junction kept 7 bases outside the gene matches. The CDR3 reads CACPAGGQAGELFF. CDR3 sequence (DNA): TGTGCCTGCCCAGCGGGGGGGCAGGCCGGGGAGCTGTTTTTT.

This clone turned up a few times. The genes are TRBV7-6 and TRBJ2-5; 14 bases align to TRBD2. CDR3 length equals 16 residues. The germline CDR1 and CDR2 sequences are SGHVS and FNYEAQ. V lost 4 bases, J lost 6 bases, and 7 bases stayed unmatched. The DNA for the CDR3 is TGTGCCAGCAGCTCCGGGGGACTAGCGGGGGCGAAGACCCAGTACTTC. This encodes CASSSGGLAGAKTQYF.

This clone appeared a single time. This chain uses TRBV25-1 with TRBJ1-5, with D possibly TRBD1 on 6 matching bases. Trimming removed 3 bases at V and 4 bases at J, with 13 bases between. This CDR3 is built from 15 residues. Germline lookup yields CDR1 MGHDK and CDR2 SYGVNS. Here the CDR3 reads CASSDSGQKNQPQHF. The DNA for the CDR3 is TGTGCCAGCAGTGATTCAGGACAGAAAAATCAGCCCCAGCATTTT.

This chain links TRBV19 with TRBJ2-5, with D possibly matching TRBD2 (6 bases). The DNA end lines up better with TRBJ2-7; the J call may be wrong. CDR3 length equals 11 residues. The germline V gene encodes CDR1 LNHDA and CDR2 SQIVND (reference sequence). In nucleotides, the CDR3 is TGTGCCAGCTCCCCGGGGGACGAGCAGTACTTC. Its translation: CASSPGDEQYF.

The rearrangement links TRBV11-2 to TRBJ1-3; 7 nucleotides line up with TRBD1. Germline V gene data show CDR1 as SGHAT and CDR2 as FQNNGV. With V trimmed by 5 bases and J by 7 bases, 5 bases remained unmatched. The length of the CDR3 is 13 residues. CDR3 in DNA: TGTGCCAGCAGCCAGGGACAGCATAACACCATATATTTT. Its translation: CASSQGQHNTIYF.

The chain recombines TRBV2 with TRBJ2-5; D unclear. TRBJ2-7 matches the DNA end more closely, so the J call is doubtful. The CDR3 has 11 amino acids. Germline-derived CDR1 and CDR2 are SNHLY and FYNNEI. CDR3 DNA: TGTGCCAGCAGTGGCATGTACGAGCAGTACTTC. The encoded protein is CASSGMYEQYF.

The V call is TRBV9, the J call TRBJ2-3, with TRBD2 matching over 10 bases. The germline V gene encodes CDR1 SGDLS and CDR2 YYNGEE. This CDR3 comprises 15 residues. Unmatched junction bases numbered 5, after V lost 6 bases and J lost 1 base. CDR3 coding DNA: TGTGCCAGCAATTTAAGCGGGGGGGGCACAGATACGCAGTATTTT. It translates to CASNLSGGGTDTQYF. The full variable domain, completed using reference TRBV9 and TRBJ2-3, is DSGVTQTPKHLITATGQRVTLRCSPRSGDLSVYWYQQSLDQGLQFLIQYYNGEERAKGNILERFSAQQFPDLHSELNLSSLELGDSALYFCASNLSGGGTDTQYFGPGTRLTVL.

The V and J genes are TRBV7-6 and TRBJ2-2, with 11 nucleotides matching TRBD2. The CDR3 totals 16 residues. CDR1 is SGHVS and CDR2 is FNYEAQ in the germline V gene. The J segment lost 5 bases and the V segment lost 0 bases, leaving 2 bases of the junction unmatched. CDR3 DNA sequence: TGTGCCAGCAGCTTAGCACTAGCGGGGGATACCGGGGAGCTGTTTTTT. Its protein is CASSLALAGDTGELFF.